This T cell receptor (beta chain) was sequenced during a study of T cell changes during pregnancy in multiple sclerosis. The repertoire was sequenced with immunoSEQ multiplex PCR; TCRdb's copy has only in-frame clones and lacks some. The repertoire holds roughly 26,000 clones, with approximately 89% as singletons. The V and J ends lost 5 bases and 4 bases, in that order; junction bases with no gene match: 3. The CDR3 loop spans 16 amino acids. In germline, CDR1 is SGHNT, CDR2 YENEEA. The J gene is TRBJ2-2, the V gene TRBV11-3, with TRBD2 matching over 14 bases. The clonotype was recovered from a female donor with multiple sclerosis, enrolled in a pregnancy study. Sequences were derived from CD8+ T cells from peripheral blood mononuclear cells, sampled in the second trimester of pregnancy. CDR3 sequence (DNA): TGTGCCAGCAGCCCGGGACTAGCGGGAGTCACCGGGGAGCTGTTTTTT. It specifies CASSPGLAGVTGELFF.